This TCR beta chain was found in a study of cytomegalovirus exposure and HLA in healthy donors. General study results and limits: A few V segments could not be told apart, such as TRBV6-2 and TRBV6-3, and were left out. Clonal expansion, a later analysis showed, was greater in HLA-associated TCR beta chains than in equally common others. Most TCR sequences were uncommon, yet certain public TCRs appeared in many donors.

Donors were ostensibly healthy at sampling, although undocumented immune exposures were probable. Germline values: CDR1 ENHRY, CDR2 SYGVKD. J was trimmed by 2 bases and V by 5 bases; bases with no gene match: 3. The CDR3 sequence is 15 residues long. This clone occurred once. Its specificity is unknown. Use of 60 Vbeta and 13 Jbeta primers characterized the PCR. Here immunoSEQ multiplex PCR was the method, and the copy in TCRdb shows in-frame clones only, minus some. Counted here are some 140,000 clones, around 77% occurring once; the ten biggest clones make up roughly 1%. The sequence was obtained from an older woman in good health and CMV-seronegative. Sequences were obtained from PBMCs. The chain carries TRBV10-3 and TRBJ2-7, with 13 bases aligning to TRBD2. CDR3 in DNA: TGTGCCATCAGTTCCGGGACTAGCGGGACCTACGAGCAGTACTTC. This codes for CAISSGTSGTYEQYF.